A selection of T cell receptor beta chains follows, all from one sample in a study of blood T cell repertoires in COVID-19. Some clones are missing from TCRdb's copy, which holds only in-frame ones; the method was immunoSEQ multiplex PCR. This table holds 390,000 or so clones, roughly 80% found once. The specimen was PBMCs or T cells enriched from blood (not recorded which). Every receptor here comes from a woman between 45 and 60 years old who had recovered from COVID-19. Each CDR3 is given with its conserved first and last residue. The D gene is left open where the match is weak. Expanded clones are given a class, and other clones once, few, many or no size at all.

TRBD2	TRBJ2-1	TRBV3-1/TRBV3-2	.	TGTGCCAGCAGCCAATTGAGTAGCGGGGGAACCTACAATGAGCAGTTCTTC	CASSQLSSGGTYNEQFF
.	TRBJ2-5	TRBV28	.	TGTGCCAGCAGTTTCCAAGGGGGGGAGGAGACCCAGTACTTC	CASSFQGGEETQYF
TRBD1	TRBJ2-1	TRBV5-4	once	TGTGCCAGCAGCCCAACAGGGGGCTACAATGAGCAGTTCTTC	CASSPTGGYNEQFF
TRBD2	TRBJ2-5	TRBV7-9	.	TGTGCCAGCCGCTTGTCACTAGCGGAGCAAGAGACCCAGTACTTC	CASRLSLAEQETQYF
TRBD2	TRBJ2-1	TRBV29-1	.	TGCAGCGTAGCAGGGGGAGGGACTAGCGTCCCCAATGAGCAGTTCTTC	CSVAGGGTSVPNEQFF
.	TRBJ2-2	TRBV7-9	.	TGTGCCAGCAGCTTAGCGGGCGCCGGGGAGCTGTTTTTT	CASSLAGAGELFF
.	TRBJ2-7	TRBV6-5	once	TGTGCCAGCAGACGGACAGACTCCTACGAGCAGTACTTC	CASRRTDSYEQYF
.	TRBJ2-2	TRBV7-9	.	TGTGCCAGCAGCTTAGTCAGGGGTGGCACCGGGGAGCTGTTTTTT	CASSLVRGGTGELFF
TRBD1	TRBJ2-5	TRBV6-1	once	TGTGCCAGCAGTGAAAGAGAACAGGGGGCACGAGAGACCCAGTACTTC	CASSEREQGARETQYF
.	TRBJ1-1	TRBV11-3	.	TGTGCCAGCAGCTCAACCAGGGAAACTGAAGCTTTCTTT	CASSSTRETEAFF
.	TRBJ1-1	TRBV27	.	TGTGCCAGCAGTCCATCGGGGAGGAGGAACACTGAAGCTTTCTTT	CASSPSGRRNTEAFF
TRBD2	TRBJ2-7	TRBV4-1	.	TGCGCCAGCAGCCAAGATTTAGCGGGAGCTGGCGAGCAGTACTTC	CASSQDLAGAGEQYF
TRBD2	TRBJ2-3	TRBV5-1	.	TGCGCCAGCAGCCACTCACTACCGGTCGGAGCGGCGGGGGGCACAGATACGCAGTATTTT	CASSHSLPVGAAGGTDTQYF